These T cell receptor beta chains were read from a single sample in a study of blood T cell repertoires in COVID-19. Only in-frame clones appear in the TCRdb table, and some are missing; sequencing was by immunoSEQ multiplex PCR. The table shows some 130,000 clones, with approximately 84% occurring only once. Sequencing input: peripheral blood. The source is a man aged 60 to 75 with acute or convalescent COVID-19. Both conserved end residues are trimmed from each CDR3. The order of the fields is V gene, D gene, J gene, CDR3 protein. The D gene is left open where the match is weak.

>TRBV19|TRBD2|TRBJ2-3
ASGTGRGNTDTQY
>TRBV24-1|TRBD1|TRBJ2-3
ATSDLRGGQGGPAQY
>TRBV9|NA|TRBJ2-6
ASSVGDTSGANVLT
>TRBV20-1|TRBD1|TRBJ2-5
SRQGGETQY
>TRBV6-1|NA|TRBJ1-5
ASSEESGNQPQH
>TRBV19|NA|TRBJ1-2
ASSIGVFGYT
>TRBV6-5|TRBD1|TRBJ1-6
ASRDRGDNSPLH
>TRBV29-1|TRBD2|TRBJ2-1
SVSTSGSDEQF
>TRBV6-1|TRBD2|TRBJ2-1
ASSEWTSGNGIYEQF
>TRBV7-9|TRBD1|TRBJ2-4
ASSLALGQRSNIQY
>TRBV19|NA|TRBJ1-2
ASSTGTRTRRGYT
>TRBV12-3/TRBV12-4|NA|TRBJ2-2
ASTWVSAGELF
>TRBV20-1|TRBD2|TRBJ2-5
SASGTSPTETQY
>TRBV30|NA|TRBJ1-5
AWSGPGNNQPQH
>TRBV28|TRBD1|TRBJ1-4
ASSLGQGANEKLF
>TRBV6-1|TRBD2|TRBJ2-7
ASSDRGVTYEQY
>TRBV29-1|NA|TRBJ2-3
SVARGSGTDTQY
>TRBV7-9|TRBD1|TRBJ1-4
ASSQPGQGEGEKLF
>TRBV7-8|NA|TRBJ1-2
ASSLAGGISYGYT